A selection of T cell receptor beta chains follows, all from one sample in a study of blood T cell repertoires in COVID-19. Data came from immunoSEQ multiplex PCR; TCRdb stores just in-frame clones and leaves some out. This sample has approximately 390,000 clones; about 90% occur once, and the top ten carry 6.5%. The sequenced sample was peripheral blood. The receptor source for this set is a man younger than 35 with active or convalescent COVID-19. Both conserved end residues are part of each CDR3. The D gene is left open where the match is weak. Part of the rows lack a size; the others show once, few, many or a class for expanded clones.

cdr3_nt: TGCGCCAGCAGTGAGTCGTGGGTAGCGGGATCCGGGGAGCTGTTTTTT
cdr3_aa: CASSESWVAGSGELFF
j_call: TRBJ2-2
cdr3_length: 16
v_call: TRBV10-2
clone_size: -
d_call: TRBD2

cdr3_nt: TGTGCCAGCAGCTTACGAGTCCAAGAGACCCAGTACTTC
cdr3_aa: CASSLRVQETQYF
j_call: TRBJ2-5
cdr3_length: 13
v_call: TRBV13
clone_size: -
d_call: -

cdr3_nt: TGCGCCAGCAGCCAAGATACAGCTTATCAGCCCCAGCATTTT
cdr3_aa: CASSQDTAYQPQHF
j_call: TRBJ1-5
cdr3_length: 14
v_call: TRBV4-3
clone_size: -
d_call: -

cdr3_nt: TGTGCCAGCAGCCCCCAGCGGGAGGGCGTAGATACGCAGTATTTT
cdr3_aa: CASSPQREGVDTQYF
j_call: TRBJ2-3
cdr3_length: 15
v_call: TRBV9
clone_size: -
d_call: TRBD2

cdr3_nt: TGTGCCAGCAGCCGGGGACTCCGACCCTGGAGCAATCAGCCCCAGCATTTT
cdr3_aa: CASSRGLRPWSNQPQHF
j_call: TRBJ1-5
cdr3_length: 17
v_call: TRBV3-1/TRBV3-2
clone_size: -
d_call: -

cdr3_nt: TGTGCCAGCAGCGGACAGGGGGGGTATTCACCCCTCCACTTT
cdr3_aa: CASSGQGGYSPLHF
j_call: TRBJ1-6
cdr3_length: 14
v_call: TRBV2
clone_size: -
d_call: TRBD1

cdr3_nt: TGTGCCAGCAGCTTATCGACAGCGAACACTGAAGCTTTCTTT
cdr3_aa: CASSLSTANTEAFF
j_call: TRBJ1-1
cdr3_length: 14
v_call: TRBV7-2
clone_size: -
d_call: -

cdr3_nt: TGTGCCAGTAGTACCACTAGCGGCTACGAGCAGTACTTC
cdr3_aa: CASSTTSGYEQYF
j_call: TRBJ2-7
cdr3_length: 13
v_call: TRBV19
clone_size: few
d_call: TRBD2

cdr3_nt: TGTGCCAGCAGCTTGGCCTCGGACAGTTTATACGAGCAGTACTTC
cdr3_aa: CASSLASDSLYEQYF
j_call: TRBJ2-7
cdr3_length: 15
v_call: TRBV5-6
clone_size: -
d_call: -

cdr3_nt: TGTGCCAGCACCCAGCGGGCACGAACTGTTTACAATGAGCAGTTCTTC
cdr3_aa: CASTQRARTVYNEQFF
j_call: TRBJ2-1
cdr3_length: 16
v_call: TRBV7-2
clone_size: -
d_call: -

cdr3_nt: TGTGCCAGCAGCCAAGATATTTTATCCAGGGGGCCACCCATGGCAGCCAAAAACATTCAGTACTTC
cdr3_aa: CASSQDILSRGPPMAAKNIQYF
j_call: TRBJ2-4
cdr3_length: 22
v_call: TRBV14
clone_size: -
d_call: TRBD1

cdr3_nt: TGTGCCAGCAGCTTACTGGGGGCGGACGGAAACACCATATATTTT
cdr3_aa: CASSLLGADGNTIYF
j_call: TRBJ1-3
cdr3_length: 15
v_call: TRBV7-9
clone_size: -
d_call: -

cdr3_nt: TGTGCCAGCAGTTTACTTTCTGGGGCCGCTGAAGCTTTCTTT
cdr3_aa: CASSLLSGAAEAFF
j_call: TRBJ1-1
cdr3_length: 14
v_call: TRBV27
clone_size: -
d_call: -

cdr3_nt: TGTGCCAGCAGATCGGGACAGCACTATGGCTACACCTTC
cdr3_aa: CASRSGQHYGYTF
j_call: TRBJ1-2
cdr3_length: 13
v_call: TRBV27
clone_size: few
d_call: TRBD1

cdr3_nt: TGTGCCAGAAGCACACACGGGAGTTACACCGGGGAGCTGTTTTTT
cdr3_aa: CARSTHGSYTGELFF
j_call: TRBJ2-2
cdr3_length: 15
v_call: TRBV7-5
clone_size: -
d_call: -

cdr3_nt: TGTGCCAGTACCCAACGGGGGTTCCTCAATCAGCCCCAGCATTTT
cdr3_aa: CASTQRGFLNQPQHF
j_call: TRBJ1-5
cdr3_length: 15
v_call: TRBV19
clone_size: -
d_call: -

cdr3_nt: TGTGCCAGCAGTTACGGACAGGGGTTTACTGAAGCTTTCTTT
cdr3_aa: CASSYGQGFTEAFF
j_call: TRBJ1-1
cdr3_length: 14
v_call: TRBV6-5
clone_size: -
d_call: TRBD1

cdr3_nt: TGTGCCAGCAGTGAAAGGGGCGGATACAATGAGCAGTTCTTC
cdr3_aa: CASSERGGYNEQFF
j_call: TRBJ2-1
cdr3_length: 14
v_call: TRBV11-3
clone_size: -
d_call: -

cdr3_nt: TGTGCCAGCAGCCCTAGGCAGGGATGGTACGAGCAGTACTTC
cdr3_aa: CASSPRQGWYEQYF
j_call: TRBJ2-7
cdr3_length: 14
v_call: TRBV3-1/TRBV3-2
clone_size: -
d_call: -

cdr3_nt: TGTGCTAGTGGTTTGGTATCGGGGTCTGGCACAGATACGCAGTATTTT
cdr3_aa: CASGLVSGSGTDTQYF
j_call: TRBJ2-3
cdr3_length: 16
v_call: TRBV12-5
clone_size: -
d_call: -

cdr3_nt: TGCAGTGCGAGTGGTAGTATGAACACTGAAGCTTTCTTT
cdr3_aa: CSASGSMNTEAFF
j_call: TRBJ1-1
cdr3_length: 13
v_call: TRBV20-1
clone_size: -
d_call: -

cdr3_nt: TGTGCCAGCAGCCTGGGACTAGCGGGGGGGCCGATGGTCGGGGAGCTGTTTTTT
cdr3_aa: CASSLGLAGGPMVGELFF
j_call: TRBJ2-2
cdr3_length: 18
v_call: TRBV11-2
clone_size: -
d_call: TRBD2

cdr3_nt: TGTGCCAGCAGCTTAGTTGGGAGGGGTAATGAAAAACTGTTTTTT
cdr3_aa: CASSLVGRGNEKLFF
j_call: TRBJ1-4
cdr3_length: 15
v_call: TRBV7-7
clone_size: -
d_call: -

cdr3_nt: TGTGCCAGCAGCCTAGGACAGGGGGGCTATGGCTACACCTTC
cdr3_aa: CASSLGQGGYGYTF
j_call: TRBJ1-2
cdr3_length: 14
v_call: TRBV7-2
clone_size: -
d_call: TRBD1

cdr3_nt: TGTGCCAGCAGCTTATTTGGGGGAGGGACGTACAATGAGCAGTTCTTC
cdr3_aa: CASSLFGGGTYNEQFF
j_call: TRBJ2-1
cdr3_length: 16
v_call: TRBV7-6
clone_size: -
d_call: TRBD2

cdr3_nt: TGTGCCAGCAGTACGGACAGAGACTACGAGCAGTACTTC
cdr3_aa: CASSTDRDYEQYF
j_call: TRBJ2-7
cdr3_length: 13
v_call: TRBV9
clone_size: -
d_call: -

cdr3_nt: TGTGCCACCAGCAGAGATTTTCGGGGCTACACCTTC
cdr3_aa: CATSRDFRGYTF
j_call: TRBJ1-2
cdr3_length: 12
v_call: TRBV15
clone_size: -
d_call: -

cdr3_nt: TGTGCCACCAGCCCGGGACTAGCGGGATCCGGGGAGCTGTTTTTT
cdr3_aa: CATSPGLAGSGELFF
j_call: TRBJ2-2
cdr3_length: 15
v_call: TRBV24-1
clone_size: -
d_call: TRBD2

cdr3_nt: TGTGCCAGCAGCGTCCGATCGACAGGGGGCTACAGTGAAGCTTTCTTT
cdr3_aa: CASSVRSTGGYSEAFF
j_call: TRBJ1-1
cdr3_length: 16
v_call: TRBV7-6
clone_size: -
d_call: TRBD1

cdr3_nt: TGTGCCAGCAGCCAACCCCTAGCGGGGGGTTACAATGAGCAGTTCTTC
cdr3_aa: CASSQPLAGGYNEQFF
j_call: TRBJ2-1
cdr3_length: 16
v_call: TRBV5-6
clone_size: -
d_call: TRBD2

cdr3_nt: TGTGCCAGCAGCTTGGGCTCGACAGGGGGTAATGAAAAACTGTTTTTT
cdr3_aa: CASSLGSTGGNEKLFF
j_call: TRBJ1-4
cdr3_length: 16
v_call: TRBV5-5
clone_size: -
d_call: TRBD1

cdr3_nt: TGTGCCAGCTCTACCCCACCTGGAAACACCATATATTTT
cdr3_aa: CASSTPPGNTIYF
j_call: TRBJ1-3
cdr3_length: 13
v_call: TRBV6-5
clone_size: -
d_call: -

cdr3_nt: TGTGCCAGCAGGCGGACAGGGCGAGAGACCTACGAGCAGTACTTC
cdr3_aa: CASRRTGRETYEQYF
j_call: TRBJ2-7
cdr3_length: 15
v_call: TRBV27
clone_size: -
d_call: TRBD1

cdr3_nt: TGCGCCAGCAGCCTAAACGGAGGGCAGGGCTACGAGCAGTACTTC
cdr3_aa: CASSLNGGQGYEQYF
j_call: TRBJ2-7
cdr3_length: 15
v_call: TRBV4-1
clone_size: -
d_call: -

cdr3_nt: TGCAGCGTTGTCTCACTAACTAGGAACACTGAAGCTTTCTTT
cdr3_aa: CSVVSLTRNTEAFF
j_call: TRBJ1-1
cdr3_length: 14
v_call: TRBV29-1
clone_size: -
d_call: -

cdr3_nt: TGTGCCACCAGTGATACCAGGGGTGCCGCTGAAGCTTTCTTT
cdr3_aa: CATSDTRGAAEAFF
j_call: TRBJ1-1
cdr3_length: 14
v_call: TRBV24-1
clone_size: -
d_call: -

cdr3_nt: TGTGCCAGTAGTACAGGACAGGGGTTCGACGAGCAGTACTTC
cdr3_aa: CASSTGQGFDEQYF
j_call: TRBJ2-7
cdr3_length: 14
v_call: TRBV19
clone_size: -
d_call: TRBD1

cdr3_nt: TGTGCCAGCAGCGTCCTGGCAGGTTCTGGAAACACCATATATTTT
cdr3_aa: CASSVLAGSGNTIYF
j_call: TRBJ1-3
cdr3_length: 15
v_call: TRBV9
clone_size: -
d_call: -

cdr3_nt: TGCGCCAGCAGCCAAGATTGGCGAGGAGGGGTTCACGAGCAGTACTTC
cdr3_aa: CASSQDWRGGVHEQYF
j_call: TRBJ2-7
cdr3_length: 16
v_call: TRBV4-3
clone_size: -
d_call: -

cdr3_nt: TGTGCCAGCGGGAGATTGCAAGATACGCAGTATTTT
cdr3_aa: CASGRLQDTQYF
j_call: TRBJ2-3
cdr3_length: 12
v_call: TRBV19
clone_size: -
d_call: -

cdr3_nt: TGTGCCAGCAGCTCCCAGGGACAGGGGGCTTCAGGAAACACCATATATTTT
cdr3_aa: CASSSQGQGASGNTIYF
j_call: TRBJ1-3
cdr3_length: 17
v_call: TRBV7-9
clone_size: -
d_call: TRBD1

cdr3_nt: TGTGCCACTCAACAGGGATCATCTGGAAACACCATATATTTT
cdr3_aa: CATQQGSSGNTIYF
j_call: TRBJ1-3
cdr3_length: 14
v_call: TRBV10-3
clone_size: -
d_call: -

cdr3_nt: TGTGCCAGCAGTTCCCCGGGGGTACCTCCCTACGAGCAGTACTTC
cdr3_aa: CASSSPGVPPYEQYF
j_call: TRBJ2-7
cdr3_length: 15
v_call: TRBV6-2/TRBV6-3
clone_size: -
d_call: -

cdr3_nt: TGTGCCAGCAGTTTTACGCAGGACAGGCTTAACTATGGCTACACCTTC
cdr3_aa: CASSFTQDRLNYGYTF
j_call: TRBJ1-2
cdr3_length: 16
v_call: TRBV27
clone_size: -
d_call: TRBD1